The subject of this entry is one T cell receptor beta chain. Its antigen remains unknown. The data were taken from a study of radiotherapy plus CTLA-4 blockade in lung cancer. On the study more broadly: The study recorded objective responses in 18% of patients and disease control in under 35%. Study results and caveats: Radiotherapy plus ipilimumab was followed by expansion in blood of tumor-derived TCR clones.

Ipilimumab CTLA-4 blockade and focal radiation were given to patients with chemo-refractory metastatic non-small-cell lung cancer. Some clones are missing from TCRdb's copy, which holds only in-frame ones; the method was immunoSEQ multiplex PCR. The table includes more than 75,000 clones, 65% to 75% detected once. The V gene lost 4 bases and the J gene lost 8 bases, with 20 bases spanning the gap. This CDR3 is 16 amino acids long. CDR1 and CDR2 (germline): MNHEY, SVGAGI. The rearrangement uses TRBV6-5 and TRBJ1-4; possibly TRBD1 for D (6 bases). The material was peripheral blood, obtained from a patient treated with radiotherapy plus ipilimumab. The receptor was derived from a human donor with non-small cell lung cancer who had a partial response to radiotherapy plus ipilimumab. Some clones in this sample may be carry-over from other donors' samples. This CDR3 reads CASSFDPTGKWEKLFF. CDR3 sequence (DNA): TGTGCCAGCAGTTTCGACCCTACAGGGAAATGGGAAAAACTGTTTTTT.